This entry concerns a single T cell receptor (beta chain). The clone's antigen remains unknown. No base qualities exist here, and no much larger clone lies one base off it. The data stem from a study of cytomegalovirus exposure and HLA in healthy donors (dated by TCRdb to between 2016 and 2019). Notes on the research overall: An earlier analysis of under 600 of the donors reported 250 to 300 Gb of sequence data and roughly 110 million unique TCR beta sequences from some 180 million T cells. The aim of the study was to test whether cataloging public T cell receptors could identify signatures of past pathogen exposure. Alongside the repertoire data, information on donor age, sex, ethnicity and CMV serostatus was compiled. An early release that covered fewer than 800 HLA-typed donors contained 300 to 350 gigabases of sequencing data and tens of millions of unique TCR sequences. Of the roughly 400 genotyped donors, 75% to 85% were placed in the genetic ancestry cluster associated with self-reported Caucasian donors. A later analysis re-analyzed previously published TCR beta repertoires from 666 donors and added high-resolution HLA genotyping to study TCR occurrence patterns. In addition to the first cohort of around 670 subjects, a separate validation cohort of 120 different subjects was used. Rather than drawing on any new phenotypic data, the later analysis identified candidate immune exposures from TCR beta sequences and the way those sequences occurred across donors. The number of donors typed differed by locus, with 629-630 for A, B, C, DRB1 and DQB1, 522 for DQA1, 600 to 610 for DPA1, and around 460 for DPB1. Roughly five DR-DQ haplotypes were treated as single units for association and clustering because of strong linkage in the cohort. Class I and class II HLA loci were covered by the typing at four-digit resolution. Every discovery cohort repertoire had been produced on one sequencing platform. To predict cytomegalovirus infection status, the study brought together high-throughput TCR immunosequencing, statistical association of individual TCRs with disease status, and machine learning. Genome-wide SNP genotypes for about 60% of the roughly 700 donors were used in a later genetic analysis, which treated that subset as a discovery cohort. Among 300 to 450 genotyped donors of the cohort, an average of about 240,000 unique TCR beta nucleotide sequences were sequenced per donor, 15% to 20% of them non-productive. The study profiled the T cell repertoires of under 700 subjects by immunosequencing and related them to cytomegalovirus serostatus. An earlier analysis of around 540 of the donors applied high-throughput TCR beta sequencing to assess whether each TCR beta V gene segment acted as functional or pseudogenic.

CDR1 GTSNPN and CDR2 SVGIG are derived from the germline V gene (reference sequence). V sheds 0 bases and J sheds 4 bases, leaving 9 bases between their ends. Reading from cysteine to phenylalanine, the CDR3 counts 13 amino acids. Only the CDR3 part of the read is kept: 39 bases, read in frame from the first base. Overall results and qualifications from the work: The only immune exposure information available for the cohort was CMV serostatus. In this cohort, only TCR beta chains were sequenced, and detectable features were limited by the absence of alpha or paired-chain data. A later analysis reported that several top co-occurrence clusters appeared linked to parvovirus B19, influenza, CMV and Epstein-Barr virus. A later genetic analysis reported fewer N-insertions in productive TCRs among donors in an Asian-associated ancestry cluster than the roughly 650-donor mean. In an earlier analysis of around 600 of the donors, most TCR beta V segments were observed in productive rearrangements about 90% or about 30% of the time, broadly matching IMGT annotations. Because the 87-base-pair reads could not distinguish some IMGT-functional V segments, including TRBV6-2 and TRBV6-3, those segments were excluded. Strong co-occurrence of HLA alleles, especially DR and DQ, made assigning TCR associations to individual alleles difficult. While some public TCRs were present in many individuals, most TCR sequences turned up only very rarely across donors. V-gene and J-gene trimming of TCR beta chains was associated with a missense DCLRE1C variant in a later genetic analysis, and the association was replicated in an independent cohort. Sequencing depth was assumed to be roughly uniform across donors in the presence/absence analyses, though that assumption may not hold. Because some donors lacked HLA typing at each locus, the association tests relied only on the typed subset. Compared with equally common non-associated chains, HLA-associated TCR beta chains in a later analysis were more clonally expanded and had lower generation probabilities. The authors suggested that the approach could potentially be extended to other disease states and immunological phenotypes. Correlated functional status among segregating V segments might reflect linkage disequilibrium, but an unknown experimental factor could not be ruled out. A few of the identified cytomegalovirus-associated TCR beta chains were confirmed in vitro to be specific for cytomegalovirus antigens. The classifier was reported to diagnose cytomegalovirus status with high specificity and sensitivity in both the original and validation cohorts. Because counts were too low, more than 15 rarely observed V segments, including chromosome 9 orphons, were left out of the earlier analysis of 587 of the donors. A cluster of highly shared sequence variants was judged likely to represent a technical artifact of the sequencing pipeline. At a false discovery rate of 0.05, a later analysis linked roughly 17,000 TCR beta sequences to specific HLA alleles. According to a later analysis, most CMV-associated TCR beta chains appeared to be HLA-restricted, and the HLA associations seemed to be driven largely by CMV exposure. A further reported finding was that TCR beta sequences accurately predicted the HLA-A and HLA-B alleles for most subjects in the first cohort. In a later analysis, the rate of TCR association differed among HLA loci, with DRB1 alleles having the most associated TCRs and HLA-C alleles having the fewest. A total of around 150 TCR beta chains were listed by the study as associated with cytomegalovirus.

In total, roughly 670 healthy bone marrow donors made up the cohort. At the time of sampling, all cohort members were nominally healthy, though unrecorded immune exposures were likely present. The donor tested CMV seropositive and was one of the 289 seropositive cohort members. Every donor gave a peripheral blood sample, and the peripheral blood mononuclear cells from that sample were used for TCR beta sequencing. Genomic DNA extraction from the blood cell samples was performed with the Qiagen DNeasy Blood Extraction Kit. Library preparation used the immunoSEQ multiplex PCR assay. A mixture of 60 forward primers for TCR Vbeta segments and 13 reverse primers for TCR Jbeta segments was used in the multiplex PCR. A multiplex PCR assay on genomic DNA amplified the CDR3 region of rearranged TCR beta genes. The Illumina HiSeq System was used to sequence the amplified TCR beta libraries as 87-base-pair reads. The paper's processing steps were these. In a later analysis, some 80 million unique TCR beta chains were counted across the 650 to 750 repertoires, and roughly 11 million of these chains were shared by at least two donors. Raw reads were error-corrected and collapsed into unique sequences by a nearest-neighbor algorithm in which closely related sequences were merged to remove PCR and sequencing errors. CDR3 sequences were aligned to IMGT reference sequences to assign V, D and J gene segments. For a sequence to be retained, a match of at least six nucleotides to both a V gene segment and a J gene segment was required. A rearrangement was called productive if the CDR3 had no stop codons and remained in frame with V and J, and every other rearrangement was called non-productive. CDR3 was defined by IMGT convention, running from the second conserved V-encoded cysteine to the conserved J-encoded phenylalanine. The earlier analysis of about 610 of the donors excluded sequences that lacked an unambiguous match to a single V gene segment. In an earlier analysis of roughly 600 of the donors, a V segment was called functional when productive rearrangements were above 56.7%, and segregating when the standard deviation between donors exceeded 5%. A statistical classification framework was built to diagnose cytomegalovirus status from the catalog of TCR beta chain sequences. A later analysis assigned V and J genes by comparing TCR nucleotide sequences with IMGT/GENE-DB human TR gene sequences. Using the TCRdist pipeline, a later analysis assigned CDR3 sequences along with most-parsimonious VDJ recombination scenarios. In a later analysis, each TCR beta chain was defined by its CDR3 amino acid sequence together with its V-gene family, and reads without a unique V-gene family were excluded. To address suspected cross-contamination and a sequencing artifact, a later analysis removed 550 to 750 highly shared, low-generation-probability nucleotide sequences. For each public chain, a later analysis derived a clonal expansion index from normalized ranks of inferred template counts within each repertoire. Generation probabilities in a later analysis came from a VDJ recombination model fitted to out-of-frame rearrangements, and those results were checked against IGoR. In a later analysis, hypergeometric tests were used to score TCR-TCR, TCR-HLA and TCR-CMV co-occurrence, with a repertoire-size bias correction applied to TCR pairs. False discovery rates were estimated in a later analysis by permuting HLA or CMV assignments 20 times. In a later analysis, co-occurring TCRs were grouped using DBSCAN, and TCRdist sequence similarity was added for clustering within HLA-allele-positive subsets. For co-occurrence clustering, repertoires with fewer than 30,000 or more than 120,000 public chains were excluded, along with roughly 5 repertoires with anomalous nucleotide sharing. What TCRdb holds here is the immuneACCESS table cut down to in-frame rearrangements. Part of the clones is not present; checked against another copy, under half of the missing clones reflect an unresolved V gene, and the others are unexplained. That table is the source of V, J and clone size, and D and trimming were worked out from the DNA. Counted in this sample were around 100,000 clones; around 70% of them appeared once. The ten largest clones add up to 11% of the sample.

This receptor chain uses TRBV30 and TRBJ1-1, with a tentative D gene TRBD1 over 6 matching bases. The receptor's source is a man aged 35 to 55 in good health and CMV-seropositive. Sequencing input: PBMCs. The DNA is as follows: TGTGCCTGGAGTGTAGGGGGAAGCACTGAAGCTTTCTTT. This yields the protein CAWSVGGSTEAFF.